This section outlines one T cell receptor beta chain sequence together with its context. Its antigen is not known. The data were obtained in a study of CD8+CD57+ T cells in acquired aplastic anemia. The study profiled TCR beta VDJ and CDR3 using genomic DNA as template. TCRdb fed the reads into MiXCR, producing one record per CDR3 protein. The sample holds more than 45,000 distinct CDR3 sequences, roughly 69% seen once. The CDR3 covers 15 residues. Germline values: CDR1 SGHVS, CDR2 FQNEAQ. Trimming cost V 6 bases and J 0 bases, with 9 bases left between them. Study-wide points: Comparison of patients with controls identified around 31 shared CD8+ CDR3 sequences. Patients did not significantly differ from controls in CD8+ Simpson's diversity.

This clonotype was sampled from a human donor in good health, serving as a control. This sequence joins TRBV7-8 and TRBJ1-6; D call uncertain. Sequenced input: sorted CD4+, CD8+, or CD8+CD57+ T cells (not recorded which) from PBMCs. This chain's CDR3 is CASRIGSSYNSPLHF. CDR3 DNA: TGTGCCAGCAGGATCGGTAGCTCCTATAATTCACCCCTCCACTTT.